The TCR beta chain under discussion was sequenced for a study of T cell responses to AZD1222 COVID-19 vaccine. Clones were sequenced by immunoSEQ multiplex PCR, and TCRdb holds only the in-frame ones, with some missing. The data contain around 140,000 clones, roughly 92% of them seen just once; the ten biggest clones take up 5%. In the case of this clone: Its antigen is unidentified.

General study points: The sample set comprised mostly white British donors with more females, and clonal diversity was possibly underestimated. Baseline seropositives among AZD1222 recipients totaled only five to seven. The study sampled repertoires only after the peak T cell response. Unmutated regions of variants are reportedly targeted by nearly half of spike-specific TCRs.

The sequence was collected from an adult in good health. Sequencing used peripheral blood, obtained on day 0 of AZD1222 vaccination.

DNA for the CDR3: TGTGCCAGCAGCACCGGGACAAGTGGATTCGGCTACACCTTC. Translation: CASSTGTSGFGYTF. This chain uses TRBV7-2 with TRBJ1-2; D may be TRBD1 (6 bases). V lost 5 bases and J lost 8, with 18 bases in between. The CDR3 runs 14 residues. CDR1 is SGHTA, CDR2 FQGNSA, per germline.